The 17 T cell receptor beta chains given below trace back to one sample, sequenced in a study of identical twins. TCRdb processed the 5' RACE reads anew with MiXCR; each CDR3 protein has one entry. Seen here are 1.5 million to 2 million distinct CDR3 sequences, less than 40% observed once, and the top ten hold over 0.25%. Sequences were obtained from cord blood. The receptor set was obtained from a newborn girl in good health.

The chain employs TRBV29-1 and TRBJ1-1; D is uncertain. V was cut by 6 bases and J by 0 bases, with 8 bases left in between. Germline lookup yields CDR1 SQVTM and CDR2 ANQGSEA. This CDR3 comprises 12 residues. CDR3 bases: TGCAGCGTGGCGTTGGTGAACACTGAAGCTTTCTTT. Its translation is CSVALVNTEAFF.

V is TRBV24-1 and J is TRBJ2-1; TRBD2 aligns across 11 bases. The CDR3 is 16 amino acids. Trimming took 0 bases from V and 3 from J; bases not matched to a gene: 0. CDR1 and CDR2 from the germline V gene are KGHDR and SFDVKD. This CDR3 is CATSDLTSGSYNEQFF. CDR3 coding DNA: TGTGCCACCAGTGATTTGACTAGCGGGAGCTACAATGAGCAGTTCTTC.

This rearrangement joins TRBV4-1 to TRBJ2-3; D is perhaps TRBD1 (5 bases). Trimming removed 1 base at V and 2 bases at J, with 13 bases between. CDR3 size: 16 residues. From germline, CDR1 is MGHRA and CDR2 YSYEKL. The CDR3 nucleotides are TGCGCCAGCAGCCAAGGGTTTAGGGGCAACACAGATACGCAGTATTTT. Translating it yields CASSQGFRGNTDTQYF.

Here the CDR3 reads CASSPRDTIFKETQYF. For the CDR3, the DNA is TGTGCCAGCAGCCCCCGAGACACCATATTTAAAGAGACCCAGTACTTC. The J gene is TRBJ2-5, the V gene TRBV3-1; D is unresolved. V shed 4 bases and J shed 3 bases, with 18 bases lying between them. The CDR3 sequence is 16 residues long. Looked up from germline, CDR1 is LGHDT and CDR2 is YNNKEL (reference sequence).

This clonotype was seen more than once but under ten times. The chain is built from TRBV2 and TRBJ1-5; D is ambiguous. Between the trimmed V and J ends, which lost 3 bases and 0 bases, there was a span of 12 bases. The CDR3 consists of 16 residues. Germline V gene data show CDR1 as SNHLY and CDR2 as FYNNEI. The CDR3 region has the DNA TGTGCCAGCAGTGAGGCGCGACGGGTTAGCAATCAGCCCCAGCATTTT. Amino acid sequence: CASSEARRVSNQPQHF.

The rearrangement uses TRBV6-1 and TRBJ2-7; possible D gene TRBD1, 6 bases. Germline loops: CDR1 MNHNS, CDR2 SASEGT. CDR3 length: 14 amino acids. Trimming left V 8 bases short and J 10 bases short, with 24 bases between. Written as DNA, the CDR3 is TGTGCCAGCCCACCTAGGGGGATACAAGAGATCCAGTACTTC. It is translated as CASPPRGIQEIQYF.

The table lists this clonotype with a few counts. The chain joins TRBV5-1 to TRBJ2-3; 14 nucleotides agree with TRBD2. Germline trimming cut 4 bases from V and 5 bases from J; bases unmatched to any gene: 12. The CDR3 covers 18 residues. Per the germline V gene, CDR1 is SGHRS and CDR2 is YFSETQ. CDR3 sequence (DNA): TGCGCCAGCAGCAGAGGACCGGGACTAGCGGGAGCGGGAGATACGCAGTATTTT. This gives the protein CASSRGPGLAGAGDTQYF.

This clonotype was detected many times. The V call is TRBV27, the J call TRBJ2-3; D may be TRBD1 or TRBD2 (5 bases each). Germline-derived CDR1 and CDR2 are MNHEY and SMNVEV (reference sequence). This CDR3 region has 13 residues. The ends were cut back, 0 bases at V and 8 bases at J, with 9 bases in the middle. The CDR3 spells CASSLSEGSTQYF. CDR3 bases: TGTGCCAGCAGTTTATCCGAGGGGAGTACGCAGTATTTT.

J is TRBJ2-3 and V is TRBV7-6, with D possibly being TRBD1 or TRBD2 (5 bases each). The CDR3 length is 16 residues. With 1 base removed from V and 0 bases from J, the gap between germline ends came to 11 bases. Per germline, CDR1 SGHVS and CDR2 FNYEAQ. The CDR3 here is CASSLVGTMSTDTQYF. Here the CDR3 DNA reads TGTGCCAGCAGCTTAGTAGGGACCATGAGCACAGATACGCAGTATTTT.

The chain uses TRBV5-1 and TRBJ1-6, with D unresolved. Trimming removed 7 bases from V and 3 bases from J, with 14 bases in between. Per the germline V gene, CDR1 is SGHRS and CDR2 is YFSETQ. The CDR3 length is 15 residues. The CDR3, as DNA: TGCGCCAGCCACGCCGGAACGGTCTATAATTCACCCCTCCACTTT. It is translated as CASHAGTVYNSPLHF. Based on the CDR3 plus reference TRBV5-1 and TRBJ1-6, the full variable domain is KAGVTQTPRYLIKTRGQQVTLSCSPISGHRSVSWYQQTPGQGLQFLFEYFSETQRNKGNFPGRFSGRQFSNSRSEMNVSTLELGDSALYLCASHAGTVYNSPLHFGNGTRLTVT.

CDR3 sequence reads: CAGQGQGYGYTF. The CDR3 DNA reads TGTGCCGGCCAGGGACAGGGATATGGCTACACCTTC. This sequence joins TRBV2 and TRBJ1-2, with 9 bases aligning to TRBD1. The germline V gene has CDR1 SNHLY and CDR2 FYNNEI. The length of the CDR3 is 12 residues. Unmatched junction bases numbered 6, after V lost 11 bases and J lost 5 bases.

This clonotype was counted a few times. The rearrangement joins TRBV6-1 to TRBJ1-1; D might be TRBD1 (6 bases). V was pared by 9 bases and J by 3 bases, with 14 bases between. The V gene's germline CDR1 is MNHNS and CDR2 SASEGT. The CDR3 runs 13 residues. This CDR3 is CASRINRDTEAFF. In nucleotides, the CDR3 is TGTGCCAGTCGGATAAACAGGGACACTGAAGCTTTCTTT.

The chain employs TRBV2 and TRBJ1-6; possibly TRBD1 for D (6 bases). Germline values: CDR1 SNHLY, CDR2 FYNNEI. V shed 6 bases and J shed 10 bases, with 7 bases lying between them. The CDR3 sequence is 11 residues long. CDR3 amino acids: CASRGASPLHF. Written as DNA, the CDR3 is TGTGCCAGCAGGGGGGCCTCACCCCTCCACTTT.

The chain carries TRBV6-1 and TRBJ2-4; D may be TRBD1 (6 bases). This CDR3 has 13 residues. Germline assignment: CDR1 MNHNS and CDR2 SASEGT. Trimming took 5 bases from V and 10 from J, leaving 15 bases between them. The CDR3 bases are TGTGCCAGCAGTAGTACCAGGGGCACGATTCAGTACTTC. Translated: CASSSTRGTIQYF.

On this clonotype: A much larger clone lies a single base off, so this may be a read error. The chain uses TRBV29-1 and TRBJ2-5; maybe TRBD2 (6 bases). The DNA end is more similar to TRBJ2-7, so the J call may be wrong. CDR1 is SQVTM, CDR2 ANQGSEA, per germline. The CDR3 covers 12 residues. CDR3 region: CGVEFGSYEQYF. CDR3 coding DNA: TGCGGCGTTGAATTCGGGAGCTACGAGCAGTACTTC.

The chain carries TRBV20-1 and TRBJ1-5, with 8 bases matching TRBD1. Germline V gene lookup returns CDR1 DFQATT and CDR2 SNEGSKA (reference sequence). The CDR3 extends over 16 amino acids. Trimming took 3 bases from V and 4 from J; bases not matched to a gene: 11. The CDR3: CSASPPNRGRNQPQHF. The CDR3 DNA sequence: TGCAGTGCTAGCCCCCCGAACAGGGGGAGAAATCAGCCCCAGCATTTT.

This clonotype was counted between two and nine times. V is TRBV5-8 and J is TRBJ2-3, with D tentatively TRBD2 (6 bases). V was trimmed by 0 bases and J by 1 base, leaving 12 bases between them. The CDR3 contains 16 residues. Germline loops: CDR1 SGHTS, CDR2 YDEGEE. CDR3 nucleotide sequence: TGTGCCAGCAGCTTGGAGGCTACGGGAGGCACAGATACGCAGTATTTT. Its protein is CASSLEATGGTDTQYF.